The next 23 T cell receptor beta chains were all read from a single sample in a study of cytomegalovirus exposure and HLA in healthy donors. The PCR employed 60 Vbeta primers together with 13 Jbeta primers. The table came from immunoSEQ multiplex PCR; TCRdb's copy has only in-frame clones and leaves some out. Altogether around 80,000 clones are present, around 10% being singletons, with the ten largest covering roughly a quarter. Input material: PBMCs. The receptor set was obtained from a man in his sixties in good health and CMV-seropositive.

This rearrangement joins TRBV30 to TRBJ1-2, with D possibly TRBD1 on 6 matching bases. The germline CDR1 and CDR2 sequences are GTSNPN and SVGIG (reference sequence). CDR3 size: 12 residues. The CDR3 region is CVARGAGYGYTF. In DNA, the CDR3 is TGTGTCGCCAGGGGAGCCGGCTATGGCTACACCTTC.

The CDR3 reads CASSQGTGGTFGYTF. In nucleotides, the CDR3 is TGCGCCAGCAGCCAGGGAACAGGGGGCACATTTGGCTACACCTTC. The chain recombines TRBV5-1 with TRBJ1-2, with 9 nucleotides matching TRBD1. Germline V gives CDR1 SGHRS, CDR2 YFSETQ. This CDR3 is built from 15 residues. J was trimmed by 7 bases and V by 4 bases; bases with no gene match: 11.

This CDR3 reads CSVSGGWNQPQHF. The CDR3 DNA reads as TGCAGCGTGTCAGGGGGTTGGAATCAGCCCCAGCATTTT. This chain uses TRBV29-1 with TRBJ1-5; 7 bases map to TRBD1. Germline V lookup: CDR1 SQVTM, CDR2 ANQGSEA. V shed 6 bases and J 4 bases; nucleotides not matched to a gene: 6. This CDR3 has 13 amino acids.

This sequence joins TRBV23-1 and TRBJ2-1; 13 nucleotides line up with TRBD2. TRBV23-1 is known as an ORF, though its function is uncertain. J was trimmed by 2 bases and V by 5 bases; bases with no gene match: 12. This CDR3 comprises 19 residues. CDR3: CASSTLTSGGERPYNEQFF. The CDR3 DNA reads as TGCGCCAGCAGTACCCTCACTAGCGGGGGGGAAAGGCCCTACAATGAGCAGTTCTTC.

The chain carries TRBV7-2 and TRBJ2-5, with TRBD2 matching over 12 bases. Near its end, the DNA agrees better with TRBJ2-7, so the J call may be wrong. Germline V gene lookup returns CDR1 SGHTA and CDR2 FQGNSA. The CDR3 is made up of 17 amino acids. The CDR3 bases are TGTGCCAGCAGCTGGAGACTAGCGGGAGAGAGCCCCTACGAGCAGTACTTC. It encodes CASSWRLAGESPYEQYF.

This clone was counted a few times. This chain joins TRBV6-1 and TRBJ1-4; D uncertain. The V gene lost 0 bases and the J gene lost 7 bases, with 3 bases spanning the gap. Germline CDR1 and CDR2: MNHNS and SASEGT. The CDR3 covers 12 residues. CDR3 DNA sequence: TGTGCCAGCAGTGAAGCCGTTGAAAAACTGTTTTTT. Translated, it gives CASSEAVEKLFF.

This clone showed up just a few times. This chain uses TRBV7-9 with TRBJ2-7; 11 bases map to TRBD1. After removal of 4 bases from V and 7 bases from J, the junction contained 9 bases not matched to a gene. Germline assignment: CDR1 SEHNR and CDR2 FQNEAQ (reference sequence). This CDR3 region has 15 residues. CDR3 sequence: CASSSRTGGAGEQYF. CDR3 nucleotides: TGTGCCAGCAGCTCCCGGACAGGGGGCGCGGGGGAGCAGTACTTC.

This rearrangement joins TRBV7-9 to TRBJ2-2; 9 bases fit TRBD2. The V gene end was trimmed by 8 bases and the J gene end by 7 bases; junction bases not matched to a gene: 14. Germline CDR1 SEHNR, CDR2 FQNEAQ (reference sequence). The CDR3 contains 16 residues. CDR3 nucleotides: TGTGCCAGCCGACTCATGGGACTAGCAGTCGGCGGGGAGCTGTTTTTT. Its protein product is CASRLMGLAVGGELFF.

This clone occurred a few times. The chain employs TRBV28 and TRBJ2-7, with D possibly matching TRBD1 (6 bases). V lost 3 bases to trimming and J lost 3 bases, with 15 bases between them. Germline V gives CDR1 MDHEN, CDR2 SYDVKM. The CDR3 extends over 15 amino acids. The CDR3 region is CASSLGTSFIYEQYV. DNA of the CDR3: TGTGCCAGCAGTTTGGGGACAAGCTTTATCTACGAGCAGTACGTC.

J is TRBJ2-7 and V is TRBV9; TRBD2 agrees at 9 bases. Trimming at V came to 0 bases and at J to 9 bases, leaving 10 bases not matched to a gene. CDR3 size: 15 residues. Germline-derived CDR1 and CDR2 are SGDLS and YYNGEE. DNA for the CDR3: TGTGCCAGCAGCGTAGGGGCGGGAGGGCCCCAGGGGCAGTACTTC. Translated: CASSVGAGGPQGQYF.

A few counts support this clone. This rearrangement joins TRBV4-2 to TRBJ2-2; D unclear. Germline V gene lookup returns CDR1 LGHNA and CDR2 YNFKEQ. The ends were cut back, 6 bases at V and 0 bases at J, with 5 bases in the middle. The CDR3 runs to 13 residues. The DNA for the CDR3 is TGTGCCAGCAGGAGCCCGAACACCGGGGAGCTGTTTTTT. Amino acid sequence: CASRSPNTGELFF.

The chain recombines TRBV7-8 with TRBJ2-1, with D maybe TRBD2 (5 bases). The CDR3 totals 15 residues. Between the trimmed V and J ends, which lost 4 bases and 4 bases, there was a span of 14 bases. Germline CDR1 and CDR2: SGHVS and FQNEAQ. CDR3 DNA: TGTGCCAGCAGCTCACCCCGGACTGGATACAATGAGCAGTTCTTC. Protein sequence: CASSSPRTGYNEQFF.

The table lists this clone with a few counts. This sequence joins TRBV15 and TRBJ1-5; 9 bases map to TRBD1. The CDR3 sequence is 20 residues long. The junction had 12 bases not matched to a gene; V was cut back by 0 bases and J by 0 bases. The V gene's germline CDR1 is LNHNV and CDR2 YYDKDF (reference sequence). CDR3 protein: CATSRDWGGTGSLSNQPQHF. CDR3 sequence (DNA): TGTGCCACCAGCAGAGATTGGGGCGGGACAGGGTCCCTTAGCAATCAGCCCCAGCATTTT.

This clone has more than one count but fewer than ten. The chain links TRBV27 to TRBJ2-3; the match to TRBD1 covers 7 bases. The CDR3 consists of 14 residues. V dropped 4 bases and J dropped 2; count of bases not matched to a gene: 3. From germline, CDR1 is MNHEY and CDR2 SMNVEV (reference sequence). CDR3 amino acids: CASSWGQFTDTQYF. The CDR3 nucleotides read TGTGCCAGCAGTTGGGGACAGTTCACAGATACGCAGTATTTT.

The chain carries TRBV18 and TRBJ2-1, with a possible D match to TRBD2 (7 bases). Per germline, CDR1 KGHSH and CDR2 LQKENI. The CDR3 is 14 residues long. The germline V and J ends were trimmed by 5 bases and 5 bases, with 13 bases remaining between them. The CDR3 bases are TGTGCCAGCTCAAGCGCGGGGGCCGACAATGAGCAGTTCTTC. Its protein is CASSSAGADNEQFF.

The genes are TRBV6-6 and TRBJ2-2; 7 bases are shared with TRBD2. Germline loops: CDR1 MNHNY, CDR2 SVGAGI (reference sequence). CDR3 length: 14 residues. V dropped 6 bases and J dropped 5; count of bases not matched to a gene: 6. CDR3 loop: CASSREAGTGELFF. CDR3 DNA: TGTGCCAGCAGCCGCGAAGCGGGGACCGGGGAGCTGTTTTTT.

Only a few counts were recorded for this clone. The chain combines TRBV5-1 with TRBJ2-6, with unresolved D. The length of the CDR3 is 13 residues. Per germline, CDR1 SGHRS and CDR2 YFSETQ. Trimming removed 2 bases at V and 5 bases at J, with 5 bases between. CDR3 DNA sequence: TGCGCCAGCAGCTTATGGCGGGCCAACGTCCTGACTTTC. Translating gives CASSLWRANVLTF.

This sequence joins TRBV5-6 and TRBJ1-6; TRBD1 might be the D (5 bases). This CDR3 has 13 residues. V gave up 1 base and J gave up 10 bases, with 9 bases separating them. Germline loops: CDR1 SGHDT, CDR2 YYEEEE. In DNA, the CDR3 is TGTGCCAGCAGCTTGAGTCAGGGATCACCCCTCCACTTT. This sequence encodes CASSLSQGSPLHF.

The chain carries TRBV18 and TRBJ2-4; D is possibly TRBD1 (5 bases). The CDR3 consists of 15 residues. Trimming removed 3 bases at V and 3 bases at J, with 12 bases between. Looked up from germline, CDR1 is KGHSH and CDR2 is LQKENI. This chain's CDR3 is CASSPGQGDKNIQYF. The CDR3 DNA reads as TGTGCCAGCTCACCGGGCCAGGGTGACAAAAACATTCAGTACTTC.

Only a few counts were recorded for this clone. The V and J genes are TRBV5-4 and TRBJ2-2; TRBD2 agrees at 8 bases. Germline CDR1 reads SGHNT; CDR2 reads YYREEE (reference sequence). With V trimmed by 7 bases and J by 3 bases, 8 bases remained unmatched. CDR3 length equals 15 residues. In nucleotides, the CDR3 is TGTGCCAGCGCCGTCCTCGGGGGGGACACCGGGGAGCTGTTTTTT. Encoded protein: CASAVLGGDTGELFF.

The sample holds a few counts of this clone. The V gene is TRBV30, the J gene TRBJ1-1; D gene uncertain. With 4 bases removed from V and 1 base from J, the gap between germline ends came to 10 bases. From germline, CDR1 is GTSNPN and CDR2 SVGIG (reference sequence). The CDR3 sequence is 13 residues long. This CDR3 reads CAWTRQGNTEAFF. The CDR3 region has the DNA TGTGCCTGGACCCGACAAGGGAACACTGAAGCTTTCTTT.

This rearrangement joins TRBV30 to TRBJ1-5; tentatively, D is TRBD1 (6 bases). Trimming left V 8 bases short and J 6 bases short, with 17 bases between. This CDR3 contains 13 residues. The germline CDR1 and CDR2 sequences are GTSNPN and SVGIG (reference sequence). The CDR3, as DNA: TGTGCCGGAGGACAGCAGGCCGGTCAGCCCCAGCATTTT. Translated, it gives CAGGQQAGQPQHF.

This clone was seen more than once but under ten times. V gene TRBV11-2 combines with J gene TRBJ1-2; D may be TRBD1 (6 bases). Deletions cut 1 base from V and 3 bases from J, with 15 bases between. CDR3 length: 16 amino acids. Germline assignment: CDR1 SGHAT and CDR2 FQNNGV. The CDR3 region is CASSLGGGGLDYGYTF. The CDR3 nucleotides read TGTGCCAGCAGCTTAGGGGGCGGGGGGCTCGACTATGGCTACACCTTC.